What follows are 25 T cell receptor beta chains derived from one specimen sequenced in a study of blood T cell repertoires in COVID-19. The data were produced by immunoSEQ multiplex PCR, yet TCRdb's version contains in-frame clones alone and is incomplete. The table includes almost 200,000 clones, around 85% detected once. Material: peripheral blood. These receptors were taken from a woman between 70 and 85 years old with acute or convalescent COVID-19.

The rearrangement uses TRBV2 and TRBJ1-6; 7 nucleotides agree with TRBD1. From germline, CDR1 is SNHLY and CDR2 FYNNEI. Trimming cost V 8 bases and J 7 bases; bases outside gene matches: 11. The length of the CDR3 is 15 residues. The DNA for the CDR3 is TGTGCCAGCGCTCCCTTGACAGGGAGCAATTCACCCCTCCACTTT. It codes for CASAPLTGSNSPLHF.

This clone has a single count. The chain is built from TRBV10-2 and TRBJ2-1; TRBD2 aligns across 14 bases. Germline-derived CDR1 and CDR2 are WSHSY and SAAADI. V lost 4 bases to trimming and J lost 9 bases; unmatched junction nucleotides: 5. This CDR3 comprises 15 residues. CDR3 sequence reads: CASSATSGRGGEQFF. The CDR3 nucleotides read TGCGCCAGCAGTGCGACTAGCGGGAGGGGAGGTGAGCAGTTCTTC.

V is TRBV3-1 (or the pseudogene TRBV3-2) and J is TRBJ1-2; the D is unclear. Per germline, CDR1 LGHDT and CDR2 YNNKEL (reference sequence). Between the trimmed V and J ends, which lost 0 bases and 6 bases, there was a span of 14 bases. The CDR3 is made up of 15 amino acids. CDR3 nucleotides: TGTGCCAGCAGCCAAGATCTATTTCAGGTCAATGGCTACACCTTC. This codes for CASSQDLFQVNGYTF.

This chain links TRBV6-5 with TRBJ1-2; D ambiguous. The V and J ends lost 6 bases and 4 bases respectively, with 18 bases between them. The CDR3 consists of 15 residues. Germline V gene sequence: CDR1 MNHEY, CDR2 SVGAGI. The CDR3, as DNA: TGTGCCAGCAGCCAAACTTCCCTGAGCCCCTATGGCTACACCTTC. Its translation: CASSQTSLSPYGYTF.

As to this clone: Other DNA sequences in the same sample also yield this CDR3. The chain carries TRBV7-2 and TRBJ2-7; a possible D gene is TRBD1 (6 bases). With 2 bases removed from V and 0 bases from J, the gap between germline ends came to 8 bases. The CDR3 loop spans 14 amino acids. Germline CDR1 reads SGHTA; CDR2 reads FQGNSA. CDR3: CASSLQQGSYEQYF. Written as DNA, the CDR3 is TGTGCCAGCAGCTTACAACAGGGCTCCTACGAGCAGTACTTC. The full variable domain, rest sourced from reference TRBV7-2 and TRBJ2-7, is GAGVSQSPSNKVTEKGKDVELRCDPISGHTALYWYRQSLGQGLEFLIYFQGNSAPDKSGLPSDRFSAERTGGSVSTLTIQRTQQEDSAVYLCASSLQQGSYEQYFGPGTRLTVT.

The chain carries TRBV6-5 and TRBJ1-6; D is undetermined. The CDR3 is made up of 14 amino acids. Trimming shortened V by 6 bases and J by 9 bases, and 15 bases separated the two germline ends. The germline V gene encodes CDR1 MNHEY and CDR2 SVGAGI. The CDR3 DNA reads TGTGCCAGCAGGGGATCAAGGACTATTTCACCCCTCCACTTT. This codes for CASRGSRTISPLHF.

This chain connects TRBV5-1 to TRBJ2-1; 7 positions agree with TRBD2. Germline lookup yields CDR1 SGHRS and CDR2 YFSETQ. Trimming removed 7 bases from V and 8 bases from J; junction bases left unmatched: 12. The CDR3 has 14 residues. The CDR3 DNA is TGCGCCAGCCGGGTGGGAGGGGTGCGGGATGAGCAGTTCTTC. This translates into CASRVGGVRDEQFF.

As concerns this clone: The same CDR3 arises from other DNA sequences in this sample as well. This chain uses TRBV7-9 with TRBJ2-7; 9 nucleotides agree with TRBD1. This CDR3 has 15 residues. The germline V gene encodes CDR1 SEHNR and CDR2 FQNEAQ (reference sequence). V gave up 5 bases and J gave up 2 bases; unmatched junction bases: 7. The CDR3 nucleotides are TGTGCCAGCAGCCTTTCCGGGACAGGGACCTACGAGCAGTACTTC. Encoded protein: CASSLSGTGTYEQYF. Full variable domain (missing parts from reference TRBV7-9 and TRBJ2-7): DTGVSQNPRHKITKRGQNVTFRCDPISEHNRLYWYRQTLGQGPEFLTYFQNEAQLEKSRLLSDRFSAERPKGSFSTLEIQRTEQGDSAMYLCASSLSGTGTYEQYFGPGTRLTVT.

The chain combines TRBV6-6 with TRBJ1-2, with TRBD1 matching 8 bases. The germline CDR1 and CDR2 sequences are MNHNY and SVGAGI (reference sequence). V lost 5 bases to trimming and J lost 4 bases; unmatched junction nucleotides: 3. CDR3 size: 13 residues. CDR3 bases: TGTGCCAGCAGTCGGACAGGGTCCTATGGCTACACCTTC. Its protein product is CASSRTGSYGYTF.

The chain couples TRBV2 to TRBJ1-4; D is undetermined. This CDR3 has 15 amino acids. V lost 7 bases and J lost 0, with 12 bases in between. The germline gives CDR1 SNHLY, CDR2 FYNNEI. Here the CDR3 reads CASTLGRATNEKLFF. CDR3 in DNA: TGTGCCAGCACCTTGGGGAGGGCAACTAATGAAAAACTGTTTTTT. Complete variable domain (other parts from reference TRBV2 and TRBJ1-4): EPEVTQTPSHQVTQMGQEVILRCVPISNHLYFYWYRQILGQKVEFLVSFYNNEISEKSEIFDDQFSVERPDGSNFTLKIRSTKLEDSAMYFCASTLGRATNEKLFFGSGTQLSVL.

Turning to this clone: At one end, the junction sequence differs from germline, possibly due to a read error. Other DNA sequences from this sample encode an identical CDR3 as well. J is TRBJ1-2 and V is TRBV12-3 or TRBV12-4, with 7 bases identical to TRBD1. There are 13 residues in the CDR3. The DNA for the CDR3 is TGCGCCAGCAGCAAAGACAGGGAGGTTGGCTACACCTTC. This gives the protein CASSKDREVGYTF.

This clone was detected only once. The chain is built from TRBV3-1 (or the pseudogene TRBV3-2) and TRBJ2-7, with no clear D. Trimming stripped 5 bases from V and 1 base from J, with 3 bases between. Per the germline V gene, CDR1 is LGHDT and CDR2 is YNNKEL (reference sequence). The length of the CDR3 is 11 residues. The CDR3 sequence is CASSSSYEQYF. The CDR3 DNA follows: TGTGCCAGCAGCTCGTCCTACGAGCAGTACTTC.

The rearrangement links TRBV5-1 to TRBJ1-3; TRBD1 is a possible D gene (6 bases). The V gene lost 3 bases and the J gene lost 0 bases, with 7 bases spanning the gap. Looked up from germline, CDR1 is SGHRS and CDR2 is YFSETQ. The CDR3 extends over 14 amino acids. CDR3 coding DNA: TGCGCCAGCAGCTCGGACAGCTCTGGAAACACCATATATTTT. Its protein is CASSSDSSGNTIYF.

The CDR3, as DNA: TGTGCCAGCAGCTTTCCCGGGTCCCGGGGAGATACGCAGTATTTT. Its protein product is CASSFPGSRGDTQYF. This rearrangement joins TRBV5-6 to TRBJ2-3; TRBD2 might be the D (5 bases). Germline V gives CDR1 SGHDT, CDR2 YYEEEE. V lost 2 bases, J lost 5 bases, and 15 bases lay in between. The CDR3 consists of 15 residues.

In DNA, the CDR3 is TGTGCCAGTAGCGTTATCCAAAGACCGGGACAGATGGAAAAACTGTTTTTT. As protein: CASSVIQRPGQMEKLFF. This rearrangement joins TRBV19 to TRBJ1-4; TRBD1 aligns across 7 bases. The CDR3 sequence is 17 residues long. Germline CDR1 LNHDA, CDR2 SQIVND (reference sequence). V lost 6 bases and J lost 8; bases outside the gene matches: 18.

The V gene is TRBV27, the J gene TRBJ2-2, with TRBD1 matching 8 bases. J lost 6 bases, V lost 3 bases, and 6 bases had no gene match. This CDR3 region has 15 residues. The V gene's germline CDR1 is MNHEY and CDR2 SMNVEV (reference sequence). CDR3 in amino acids: CASSFRGPGAGELFF. The CDR3 DNA reads TGTGCCAGCAGTTTCAGGGGGCCGGGCGCCGGGGAGCTGTTTTTT.

The gene calls are TRBV3-1 (or the pseudogene TRBV3-2) and TRBJ1-2; D gene ambiguous. CDR3 length: 14 residues. The V gene lost 0 bases and the J gene lost 2 bases, with 7 bases spanning the gap. From germline, CDR1 is LGHDT and CDR2 YNNKEL (reference sequence). The CDR3 loop reads CASSQERGNYGYTF. The DNA of the CDR3 is TGTGCCAGCAGCCAAGAACGGGGAAACTATGGCTACACCTTC.

The genes are TRBV19 and TRBJ1-5; D is undetermined. This CDR3 has 16 residues. V gave up 3 bases and J gave up 2 bases, with 14 bases separating them. CDR1 LNHDA and CDR2 SQIVND come from the germline V gene (reference sequence). For the CDR3, the DNA is TGTGCCAGTAGTATCTCCACGGGGTACGGCAATCAGCCCCAGCATTTT. Residues: CASSISTGYGNQPQHF.

This chain uses TRBV19 with TRBJ2-3; D may be TRBD1 (5 bases). The CDR3 is 15 amino acids. Per the germline V gene, CDR1 is LNHDA and CDR2 is SQIVND (reference sequence). Trimming pared 4 bases from V and 0 bases from J, leaving 11 bases between. The CDR3 spells CASSKNRISTDTQYF. In DNA, the CDR3 is TGTGCCAGTAGTAAGAACAGGATCAGCACAGATACGCAGTATTTT.

This chain links TRBV11-2 with TRBJ1-1, with 7 nucleotides matching TRBD1. The junction had 9 bases not matched to a gene; V was cut back by 5 bases and J by 3 bases. Germline loops: CDR1 SGHAT, CDR2 FQNNGV. The CDR3 sequence is 15 residues long. In nucleotides, the CDR3 is TGTGCCAGCAGCCCAATGGGACAGCTCCACACTGAAGCTTTCTTT. Residues: CASSPMGQLHTEAFF. The whole variable domain, remainder taken from reference TRBV11-2 and TRBJ1-1, is EAGVAQSPRYKIIEKRQSVAFWCNPISGHATLYWYQQILGQGPKLLIQFQNNGVVDDSQLPKDRFSAERLKGVDSTLKIQPAKLEDSAVYLCASSPMGQLHTEAFFGQGTRLTVV.

The rearrangement uses TRBV5-1 and TRBJ2-4; D unclear. This CDR3 contains 13 residues. V lost 0 bases and J 8 bases, leaving 9 bases between the germline ends. Looked up from germline, CDR1 is SGHRS and CDR2 is YFSETQ. CDR3 amino acids: CASSLDRYDIQYF. In DNA form, the CDR3 reads TGCGCCAGCAGCTTGGACCGGTACGACATTCAGTACTTC.

V usage is TRBV28 and J usage is TRBJ2-3; TRBD1 matches 8 bases. CDR3 size: 16 residues. Unmatched junction bases numbered 9, after V lost 6 bases and J lost 1 base. Germline V CDR1 and CDR2: MDHEN, SYDVKM. The chain's CDR3 is CASSLDRVIGTDTQYF. CDR3 coding DNA: TGTGCCAGCAGCCTGGACAGGGTAATAGGCACAGATACGCAGTATTTT.

The rearrangement joins TRBV11-2 to TRBJ2-2, with D maybe TRBD1 (6 bases). The V gene's germline CDR1 is SGHAT and CDR2 FQNNGV. This CDR3 contains 15 residues. V was clipped by 5 bases and J by 6 bases, with 16 bases between them. The CDR3 nucleotides read TGTGCCAGCAGCCTTGTCCAGGGGTGGGCCGGGGAGCTGTTTTTT. Residues: CASSLVQGWAGELFF.

Only one count was recorded for this clone. V usage is TRBV7-2 and J usage is TRBJ2-2; TRBD1 might be the D (6 bases). Trimming stripped 4 bases from V and 9 bases from J, with 18 bases between. The CDR3 spans 15 residues. Germline V gene lookup returns CDR1 SGHTA and CDR2 FQGNSA. This CDR3 reads CASSSRGGPLRELFF. The CDR3 DNA sequence: TGTGCCAGCAGCTCTAGAGGGGGACCACTAAGGGAGCTGTTTTTT.

The V gene is TRBV12-3 or TRBV12-4, the J gene TRBJ1-6, with a weak D call TRBD1 (6 bases). CDR3 length equals 13 residues. Trimming pared 6 bases from V and 9 bases from J, leaving 12 bases between. The CDR3 DNA is TGTGCCAGCAGACGACAGGAGAGTTCACCCCTCCACTTT. Translated: CASRRQESSPLHF.